Presented here are 28 T cell receptor beta chains from one specimen sequenced in a study of T cell repertoires in cytomegalovirus infection. TCRdb ran MiXCR on the reads and lists one entry per CDR3 protein. This table holds fewer than 550,000 distinct CDR3 sequences, approximately 17% found once. Sequenced material: CD8+ T cells from PBMCs. All receptors derive from a human donor in good health (CMV status not recorded). Some clones in this sample may be carry-over from other donors' samples.

The V call is TRBV9, the J call TRBJ2-3, with TRBD2 matching 8 bases. The CDR3 has 16 residues. J was trimmed by 2 bases and V by 0 bases; bases with no gene match: 5. Germline V gene lookup returns CDR1 SGDLS and CDR2 YYNGEE. Here the CDR3 DNA reads TGTGCCAGCAGCGTAGGAGGCGGGGGGAACACAGATACGCAGTATTTT. This translates into CASSVGGGGNTDTQYF.

In its sample, this clonotype was seen many times. V is TRBV27 and J is TRBJ2-5, with TRBD1 identical over 9 bases. V was clipped by 5 bases and J by 4 bases; unmatched bases: 8. There are 15 residues in the CDR3. Germline CDR1 reads MNHEY; CDR2 reads SMNVEV (reference sequence). The CDR3 sequence is CASSLRDREPETQYF. CDR3 nucleotide sequence: TGTGCCAGCAGTCTCCGGGACAGGGAACCAGAGACCCAGTACTTC.

This chain links TRBV2 with TRBJ1-2; 10 nucleotides line up with TRBD1. In germline, CDR1 is SNHLY, CDR2 FYNNEI. With V trimmed by 3 bases and J by 5 bases, 9 bases remained unmatched. The CDR3 runs to 16 residues. This CDR3 is CASSEATGGPLYGYTF. CDR3 nucleotide sequence: TGTGCCAGCAGTGAGGCGACAGGGGGCCCGCTGTATGGCTACACCTTC.

This clonotype was found many times. The chain combines TRBV12-3 or TRBV12-4 with TRBJ2-7, with D possibly matching TRBD1 (6 bases). With 3 bases removed from V and 1 base from J, the gap between germline ends came to 13 bases. The CDR3 is 15 residues long. Here the CDR3 DNA reads TGTGCCAGCAGTTTCGCAGGGGCCGGATCCTACGAGCAGTACTTC. Protein: CASSFAGAGSYEQYF.

At least ten counts were recorded for this clonotype. J is TRBJ2-1 and V is TRBV6-5; the match to TRBD1 covers 7 bases. J was trimmed by 9 bases and V by 6 bases; bases with no gene match: 11. The CDR3 runs 14 residues. The germline V gene encodes CDR1 MNHEY and CDR2 SVGAGI. CDR3 coding DNA: TGTGCCAGCAGGACCTGGCAGGGGGAAAGTGAGCAGTTCTTC. Translating gives CASRTWQGESEQFF.

The table lists this clonotype with many counts. The rearrangement uses TRBV7-8 and TRBJ2-3; unclear D gene. CDR1 and CDR2 from the germline V gene are SGHVS and FQNEAQ. This CDR3 is built from 14 residues. V gave up 1 base and J gave up 4 bases, with 9 bases separating them. The CDR3 sequence: CASSLVVSPDTQYF. CDR3 nucleotide sequence: TGTGCCAGCAGCTTAGTAGTCTCCCCAGATACGCAGTATTTT.

This clonotype was counted ten times or more. This chain uses TRBV27 with TRBJ1-1; possibly TRBD1 for D (6 bases). CDR3 length: 16 amino acids. Per the germline V gene, CDR1 is MNHEY and CDR2 is SMNVEV (reference sequence). The germline V and J ends were trimmed by 1 base and 0 bases, with 12 bases remaining between them. The CDR3 loop reads CASSLLAGAMNTEAFF. The CDR3 DNA sequence: TGTGCCAGCAGTTTATTGGCAGGGGCCATGAACACTGAAGCTTTCTTT.

In this sample, this clonotype turned up a few times. The genes are TRBV19 and TRBJ1-1; 8 bases match TRBD1. This CDR3 spans 12 amino acids. Germline values: CDR1 LNHDA, CDR2 SQIVND (reference sequence). The trim removed 5 bases at V and 8 bases at J, leaving 4 bases unmatched. Here the CDR3 reads CASSDRTGEAFF. The CDR3 DNA sequence: TGTGCCAGTAGTGACCGGACAGGGGAAGCTTTCTTT.

Many counts were recorded for this clonotype. The J gene is TRBJ2-1, the V gene TRBV7-3; 9 bases map to TRBD2. This CDR3 contains 13 residues. Germline-derived CDR1 and CDR2 are SGHTA and FQGTGA. Losses at the gene ends were 11 bases for V and 5 bases for J; bases not matched to a gene: 7. The CDR3 region is CAGGTSLHNEQFF. DNA of the CDR3: TGTGCCGGTGGGACTAGCCTTCACAATGAGCAGTTCTTC. The full variable domain, with the rest looked up from reference TRBV7-3 and TRBJ2-1, is GAGVSQTPSNKVTEKGKYVELRCDPISGHTALYWYRQSLGQGPEFLIYFQGTGAADDSGLPNDRFFAVRPEGSVSTLKIQRTERGDSAVYLCAGGTSLHNEQFFGPGTRLTVL.

V gene TRBV29-1 combines with J gene TRBJ2-1; 9 nucleotides agree with TRBD2. The CDR3 extends over 16 amino acids. The germline gives CDR1 SQVTM, CDR2 ANQGSEA. The ends lost 6 bases at V and 8 bases at J; junction bases unmatched: 17. CDR3 loop: CSVVPLASGIQYEQFF. CDR3 nucleotides: TGCAGCGTCGTTCCGTTGGCTAGCGGGATCCAATATGAGCAGTTCTTC.

This clonotype was seen repeatedly, ten times or more. This chain connects TRBV11-2 to TRBJ1-6; unclear D gene. Germline V gives CDR1 SGHAT, CDR2 FQNNGV. The CDR3 covers 17 residues. V lost 2 bases and J 3 bases, leaving 14 bases between the germline ends. The CDR3 nucleotides are TGTGCCAGCAGCTTATTCCCCGCAGCGAACTATAATTCACCCCTCCACTTT. Its translation: CASSLFPAANYNSPLHF.

V usage is TRBV27 and J usage is TRBJ1-6, with D possibly matching TRBD1 (5 bases). The length of the CDR3 is 14 residues. Trimming removed 7 bases from V and 8 bases from J, with 15 bases in between. CDR1 and CDR2 (germline): MNHEY, SMNVEV (reference sequence). The CDR3 loop is CASKVGGMDSPLHF. In nucleotides, the CDR3 is TGTGCCAGCAAGGTGGGGGGAATGGATTCACCCCTCCACTTT.

This clonotype was counted at least ten times. This chain links TRBV7-9 with TRBJ1-3; D is undetermined. Between the trimmed V and J ends, which lost 7 bases and 4 bases, there was a span of 8 bases. CDR3 size: 12 residues. Germline V gene sequence: CDR1 SEHNR, CDR2 FQNEAQ (reference sequence). The CDR3 sequence: CASTKSGNTIYF. The CDR3 DNA sequence: TGTGCCAGCACCAAATCAGGAAACACCATATATTTT.

The chain uses TRBV5-6 and TRBJ2-7; no reliable D call. The germline gives CDR1 SGHDT, CDR2 YYEEEE. The CDR3 contains 14 residues. V dropped 0 bases and J dropped 5 bases, with 12 bases sitting between them. For the CDR3, the DNA is TGTGCCAGCAGCTTGGTTCCGGGCGTCGACGAGCAGTACTTC. As protein: CASSLVPGVDEQYF.

Only a few counts were recorded for this clonotype. J is TRBJ2-1 and V is TRBV27; 8 bases are shared with TRBD2. This CDR3 contains 16 residues. The V gene's germline CDR1 is MNHEY and CDR2 SMNVEV (reference sequence). V lost 5 bases to trimming and J lost 2 bases; unmatched junction nucleotides: 8. CDR3 amino acids: CASSPAAGEAYNEQFF. For the CDR3, the DNA is TGTGCCAGCAGTCCGGCAGCGGGAGAAGCCTACAATGAGCAGTTCTTC.

At least ten counts were recorded for this clonotype. The V gene is TRBV10-3, the J gene TRBJ2-7, with 13 bases lining up with TRBD2. This CDR3 comprises 19 residues. V was clipped by 3 bases and J by 5 bases; unmatched bases: 16. Germline assignment: CDR1 ENHRY and CDR2 SYGVKD. This CDR3 reads CAISESGTSGTLRDHEQYF. The DNA for the CDR3 is TGTGCCATCAGTGAATCAGGGACTAGCGGGACCTTAAGGGACCACGAGCAGTACTTC.

J is TRBJ2-7 and V is TRBV6-5; unclear D gene. The V gene lost 5 bases and the J gene lost 4 bases, with 15 bases spanning the gap. Germline V gene sequence: CDR1 MNHEY, CDR2 SVGAGI. The CDR3 is 14 residues long. The CDR3 reads CASSPRRVGYEQYF. For the CDR3, the DNA is TGTGCCAGCAGTCCCCGCCGGGTAGGGTACGAGCAGTACTTC.

This chain joins TRBV19 and TRBJ1-2; 9 nucleotides line up with TRBD1. Germline V gene sequence: CDR1 LNHDA, CDR2 SQIVND (reference sequence). The V and J ends lost 7 bases and 3 bases, in that order; junction bases with no gene match: 3. This CDR3 comprises 13 residues. The CDR3 DNA follows: TGTGCCAGTACCTGGACAGGGGACTATGGCTACACCTTC. It specifies CASTWTGDYGYTF.

The rearrangement uses TRBV9 and TRBJ1-1; D uncertain. The CDR3 length is 13 residues. V was pared by 0 bases and J by 7 bases, with 10 bases between. The germline V gene encodes CDR1 SGDLS and CDR2 YYNGEE. The CDR3 here is CASSVGEQFEAFF. CDR3 DNA: TGTGCCAGCAGCGTAGGCGAGCAGTTTGAAGCTTTCTTT.

This clonotype was recorded once. Without the conserved terminal phenylalanine or tryptophan, this CDR3 likely stems from a read error. The chain is built from TRBV4-1 and TRBJ2-1; TRBD2 agrees at 11 bases. This CDR3 spans 17 amino acids. CDR1 and CDR2 from the germline V gene are MGHRA and YSYEKL. Losses at the gene ends were 2 bases for V and 6 bases for J; bases not matched to a gene: 9. For the CDR3, the DNA is TGCGCCAGCAGCCAACATACACCTAGCGGGGGGCCCAATGAGCAGTTCTTA. Translating it yields CASSQHTPSGGPNEQFL.

In its sample, this clonotype was seen many times. The CDR3 bases are TGTGCCAGCAGTTTACCTGGGACCGGGGAGCTGTTTTTT. It specifies CASSLPGTGELFF. This chain links TRBV11-3 with TRBJ2-2, with unresolved D. V was clipped by 6 bases and J by 5 bases, with 10 bases between them. The CDR3 is 13 residues long. Germline CDR1 SGHNT, CDR2 YENEEA.

This clonotype was found many times. The rearrangement joins TRBV28 to TRBJ1-2, with D maybe TRBD1 (5 bases). Deletions cut 6 bases from V and 5 bases from J, with 13 bases between. Germline CDR1 and CDR2: MDHEN and SYDVKM. This CDR3 region has 13 residues. The CDR3 nucleotides read TGTGCCAGCAGATCCGGGACGGAATATGGCTACACCTTC. Protein: CASRSGTEYGYTF.

There are a few counts of this clonotype. V and J are TRBV20-1 and TRBJ2-3; 7 bases line up with TRBD2. The junction had 3 bases not matched to a gene; V was cut back by 3 bases and J by 0 bases. The CDR3 covers 14 residues. CDR1 is DFQATT, CDR2 SNEGSKA, per germline (reference sequence). In DNA, the CDR3 is TGCAGTGCTAGGCTAGCGGTTAGCACAGATACGCAGTATTTT. Amino acid sequence: CSARLAVSTDTQYF.

The chain couples TRBV4-1 to TRBJ1-2; 9 bases are shared with TRBD1. The junction had 7 bases not matched to a gene; V was cut back by 7 bases and J by 4 bases. Germline V gives CDR1 MGHRA, CDR2 YSYEKL. This CDR3 has 14 amino acids. The CDR3 is CASTSTQGAYGYTF. CDR3 nucleotides: TGCGCCAGCACAAGTACACAGGGGGCCTATGGCTACACCTTC.

This clonotype was detected a few times. The chain combines TRBV19 with TRBJ1-5, with D unresolved. The germline CDR1 and CDR2 sequences are LNHDA and SQIVND (reference sequence). CDR3 size: 13 residues. The V end lost 6 bases, the J end lost 2 bases, and 8 bases lay between the germline ends. The CDR3 nucleotides read TGTGCCAGTAGGGAGTTTGGCAATCAGCCCCAGCATTTT. Translating gives CASREFGNQPQHF.

This clonotype was found many times. The J gene is TRBJ2-7, the V gene TRBV7-2; TRBD1 aligns across 10 bases. Per germline, CDR1 SGHTA and CDR2 FQGNSA. The CDR3 has 15 amino acids. V gave up 4 bases and J gave up 4 bases; unmatched junction bases: 7. This CDR3 is CASSYYDRGLYEQYF. In DNA form, the CDR3 reads TGTGCCAGCAGCTACTACGACAGGGGGCTGTACGAGCAGTACTTC.

In its sample, this clonotype was seen a few times. The chain joins TRBV6-1 to TRBJ1-1; possible D gene TRBD1, 5 bases. The CDR3 covers 16 residues. Germline assignment: CDR1 MNHNS and CDR2 SASEGT. The V end lost 6 bases, the J end lost 5 bases, and 22 bases lay between the germline ends. The DNA for the CDR3 is TGTGCCAGCAGCACCCAATTGCGGGGGGGGATTACTGAAGCTTTCTTT. Protein sequence: CASSTQLRGGITEAFF.

In this sample, this clonotype turned up a few times. The J gene is TRBJ1-3, the V gene TRBV9; a weak D match, TRBD1 (6 bases). Germline V gives CDR1 SGDLS, CDR2 YYNGEE. This CDR3 comprises 15 residues. Trimming took off 3 bases at V and 0 bases at J, with 10 bases between the two ends. The CDR3 DNA reads as TGTGCCAGCAGCGCAACGACAGGCTCTGGAAACACCATATATTTT. It yields the protein CASSATTGSGNTIYF.